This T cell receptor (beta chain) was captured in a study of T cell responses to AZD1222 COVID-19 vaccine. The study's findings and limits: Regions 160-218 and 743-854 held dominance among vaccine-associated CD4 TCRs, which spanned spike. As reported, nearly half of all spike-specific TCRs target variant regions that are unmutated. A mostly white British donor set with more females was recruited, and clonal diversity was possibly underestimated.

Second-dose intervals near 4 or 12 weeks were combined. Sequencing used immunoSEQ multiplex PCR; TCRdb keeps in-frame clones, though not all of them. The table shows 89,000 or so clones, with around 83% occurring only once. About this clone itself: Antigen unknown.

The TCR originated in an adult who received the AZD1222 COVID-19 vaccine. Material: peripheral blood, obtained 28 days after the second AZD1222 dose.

The CDR3 bases are TGTGCCAGCAGTGCCTTGCCGCATGGCTACACCTTC. Translating it yields CASSALPHGYTF. The V and J genes are TRBV2 and TRBJ1-2; no clear D. This CDR3 comprises 12 residues. V lost 4 bases and J 6 bases, leaving 9 bases between the germline ends. Germline CDR1 and CDR2: SNHLY and FYNNEI.